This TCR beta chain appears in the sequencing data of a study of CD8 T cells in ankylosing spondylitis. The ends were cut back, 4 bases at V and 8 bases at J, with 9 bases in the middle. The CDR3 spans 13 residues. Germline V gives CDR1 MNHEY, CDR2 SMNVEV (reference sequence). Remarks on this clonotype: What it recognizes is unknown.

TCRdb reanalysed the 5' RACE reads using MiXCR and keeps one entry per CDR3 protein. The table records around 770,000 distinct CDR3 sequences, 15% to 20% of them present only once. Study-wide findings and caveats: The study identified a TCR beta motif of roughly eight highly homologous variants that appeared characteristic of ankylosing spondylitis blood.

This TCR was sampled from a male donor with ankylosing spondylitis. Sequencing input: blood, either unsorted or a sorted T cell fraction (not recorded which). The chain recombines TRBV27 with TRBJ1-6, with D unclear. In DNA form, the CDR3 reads TGTGCCAGCAGTTCCAGATGGGATTCACCCCTCCACTTT. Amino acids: CASSSRWDSPLHF.